The entry that follows covers one T cell receptor (beta chain) sequence. Its cognate antigen is unknown. The data were obtained in a study of identical twins. TCRdb re-derived calls from the 5' RACE reads in MiXCR, one entry per CDR3 protein. This sample has 500,000 or so distinct CDR3 sequences; 20% to 25% occur once, and the top ten carry 0.91%. Study results and limitations: Twin-shared out-of-frame alpha sequences were enriched for low generation probability.

The CDR3 is made up of 12 amino acids. The V end lost 3 bases, the J end lost 4 bases, and 6 bases lay between the germline ends. Germline V gene lookup returns CDR1 SEHNR and CDR2 FQNEAQ (reference sequence). The same data also went into a second study, on T cells expressing NK-cell markers.

The V gene is TRBV7-9, the J gene TRBJ1-1; TRBD1 might be the D (5 bases). This TCR came from a woman younger than 35 in good health. Sequenced input: CD4+ T cells sorted from blood. The CDR3 protein is CASSFGATEAFF. CDR3 nucleotides: TGTGCCAGCAGCTTTGGGGCCACTGAAGCTTTCTTT.